These T cell receptor beta chains were read from a single sample in a study of T cells in Graves' hyperthyroidism and ophthalmopathy. Via MiXCR, TCRdb re-called the multiplex PCR reads, giving one row per CDR3 protein. The repertoire holds approximately 210,000 distinct CDR3 sequences, with more than 15% as singletons. The material sequenced was blood. These receptors all stem from a man aged 50-59 years with Graves' hyperthyroidism. Each CDR3 is given with its conserved first and last residue. The D gene is left open where the match is weak. Size is stated for part of the rows, as once, few or many counts, or as a class when the clone is expanded.

V	size	D	J	DNA	CDR3
TRBV5-4	.	TRBD1	TRBJ1-5	TGTGCCAGCAGCGAAGAAACAGGGGGGCCCCAGCATTTT	CASSEETGGPQHF
TRBV11-3	.	.	TRBJ2-7	TGTGCCAGCAGCCTGGGACGGGGGAGCTCCTACGAGCAGTACTTC	CASSLGRGSSYEQYF
TRBV20-1	.	.	TRBJ2-7	TGCAGTGCTAAATGGGGGGTCTACGAGCAGTACTTC	CSAKWGVYEQYF
TRBV5-4	many	.	TRBJ2-5	TGTGCCAGCAGCCTGGACCTTCAAGAGACCCAGTACTTC	CASSLDLQETQYF
TRBV6-1	many	TRBD2	TRBJ2-3	TGTGCCAGCAGGCCGGTAGCGGGAGCCCCAGATACGCAGTATTTT	CASRPVAGAPDTQYF
TRBV12-3/TRBV12-4	few	TRBD1	TRBJ2-2	TGTGCCAGCAGTGCCGGGACAGGTCCTACCGGGGAGCTGTTTTTT	CASSAGTGPTGELFF
TRBV18	many	.	TRBJ1-1	TGTGCCAGCTCACCCCCTAGAGGGCAGGGTGAAGTGAACACTGAAGCTTTCTTT	CASSPPRGQGEVNTEAFF
TRBV4-1	few	.	TRBJ1-5	TGCGCCAGCAGCCGAGACCCAACGAATCAGCCCCAGCATTTT	CASSRDPTNQPQHF
TRBV20-1	many	TRBD2	TRBJ2-7	TGCAGTGCTAGTCCCGTAACTAGCGGGAGTATCAACGAGCAGTACTTC	CSASPVTSGSINEQYF
TRBV6-5	many	.	TRBJ2-3	TGTGCCAGCAGTTACTCGGGTAGAGGGAACGGCCTGCAGTATTTT	CASSYSGRGNGLQYF
TRBV27	few	TRBD1	TRBJ1-6	TGTGCCACTCAGCAGGGCCCCGGACAGGGAGGTTCACCCCTCCACTTT	CATQQGPGQGGSPLHF
TRBV6-1	.	TRBD1	TRBJ2-5	TGTGCCAGCAGCCCCCGGACAGGGGACGGGGAGACCCAGTACTTC	CASSPRTGDGETQYF
TRBV18	few	TRBD1	TRBJ1-1	TGTGCCAGCTCGCCGGGACCGGGACAGGGGTACACTGAAGCTTTCTTT	CASSPGPGQGYTEAFF
TRBV27	few	TRBD1	TRBJ1-6	TGTGCCAGCAGTTGGCAGGGGGCACCCCTCCACTTT	CASSWQGAPLHF
TRBV6-1	many	TRBD1	TRBJ1-1	TGTGCCAGCAGCCGGGGACAGGGGGGTAGTGGCACTGAAGCTTTCTTT	CASSRGQGGSGTEAFF
TRBV2	.	.	TRBJ1-5	TGTGCCAGCATTGGGTCCAACATCAATCAGCCCCAGCATTTT	CASIGSNINQPQHF
TRBV11-3	.	TRBD1	TRBJ2-3	TGTGCCAGCAGCTCTAGACAGGGGGTTCCAGATACGCAGTATTTT	CASSSRQGVPDTQYF
TRBV10-1	.	.	TRBJ2-5	TGCGCCAGCAGTGAATCTCTAGCCTCCTTTCAAGAGACCCAGTACTTC	CASSESLASFQETQYF
TRBV6-2/TRBV6-3	.	.	TRBJ2-3	TGTGCCAGCAGTTTGGCCCAAGCCACAGATACGCAGTATTTT	CASSLAQATDTQYF
TRBV28	many	TRBD2	TRBJ2-5	TGTGCCAGCAGCTCCCCTGGACTAGTAAGCGAGACCCAGTACTTC	CASSSPGLVSETQYF
TRBV9	.	TRBD2	TRBJ2-3	TGTGCCAGCAGCGTAGCCGGGGGGGCAGGTCCATCTTTACTTACGCAGTATTTT	CASSVAGGAGPSLLTQYF
TRBV2	many	TRBD1	TRBJ1-1	TGTGCCAGCAGTGAGTCGCAGGGGGCGACTGAAGCTTTCTTT	CASSESQGATEAFF
TRBV11-2	.	.	TRBJ2-1	TGTGCCAGCACCAGAGGGGGAGACTCCTACAATGAGCAGTTCTTC	CASTRGGDSYNEQFF
TRBV2	many	.	TRBJ2-1	TGTGCCAGCAGTGAACTGGCGCGGGAGCAGTTCTTC	CASSELAREQFF
TRBV19	.	.	TRBJ2-2	TGTGCCAGTAGTACCACCCCGGCGAACACCGGGGAGCTGCTTTTT	CASSTTPANTGELLF
TRBV11-3	few	TRBD2	TRBJ2-7	TGTGCCAGCAGCTTTCTAGCGGGAGCAAACGAGCAGTACTTC	CASSFLAGANEQYF
TRBV19	few	.	TRBJ2-1	TGTGCCAGTAGTATAGTAGAAGTTTCGTACAATGAGCAGTTCTTC	CASSIVEVSYNEQFF
TRBV7-6	once	TRBD2	TRBJ2-5	TGTGCCAGCAGCTCCGGGACTAGCGGACCTCAAGAGACCCAGTACTTC	CASSSGTSGPQETQYF
TRBV5-1	many	TRBD2	TRBJ2-3	TGCGCCAGCAGCTTGCGCGGGAGCCCCGCAGATACGCAGTATTTT	CASSLRGSPADTQYF
TRBV28	few	TRBD1	TRBJ2-7	TGTGCCAGCAGTTCCTACTCCGGGACAGGGACCCTTTACGAGCAGTACTTC	CASSSYSGTGTLYEQYF
TRBV7-9	.	.	TRBJ1-4	TGTGCCAGCACCATGGGACCGAGTAATGAAAAACTGTTTTTT	CASTMGPSNEKLFF
TRBV19	.	.	TRBJ1-1	TGTGCCAGTAGCCTCCGCACAGGGGAAGCTTTCTTT	CASSLRTGEAFF
TRBV4-2	few	.	TRBJ2-3	TGCGCCAGCAGCCAAGATTGGGAGGCTAGCACAGATACGCAGTATTTT	CASSQDWEASTDTQYF
TRBV3-1	many	.	TRBJ1-5	TGTGCCAGCAGCCAAGTCATGGATCAGCCCCAGCATTTT	CASSQVMDQPQHF
TRBV25-1	many	TRBD1	TRBJ2-1	TGTGCCAGCAGTGATTCAACAGGGGACTCCTACAATGAGCAGTTCTTC	CASSDSTGDSYNEQFF
TRBV4-1	.	.	TRBJ1-2	TGCGCCAGCAGCCATCACCCGCGGAGTGTTGACAGCGGGTATGGCTACACCTTC	CASSHHPRSVDSGYGYTF
TRBV6-2/TRBV6-3	.	.	TRBJ2-3	TGTGCCAGCAGTTACTCGATAGCAGAAAGCACAGATACGCAGTATTTT	CASSYSIAESTDTQYF
TRBV5-1	many	TRBD1	TRBJ1-2	TGCGCCAGCAGCACGGGACAGGGGGCGGCCTATGGCTACACCTTC	CASSTGQGAAYGYTF
TRBV12-3/TRBV12-4	.	.	TRBJ1-5	TGTGCCAGCAACTTCGGTCGTCAGCCCCAGCATTTT	CASNFGRQPQHF
TRBV20-1	few	TRBD2	TRBJ2-3	TGCAGTGCTAGAGACCGGACTAGCGGAACCACAGATACGCAGTATTTT	CSARDRTSGTTDTQYF
TRBV19	few	.	TRBJ2-3	TGTGCCAGTAGTATAGGGGGTAGCACAGATACGCAGTATTTT	CASSIGGSTDTQYF
TRBV7-2	.	.	TRBJ2-3	TGTGCCAGCAGCTTAGCGGCGGACACAGATACGCAGTATTTT	CASSLAADTDTQYF
TRBV20-1	few	TRBD2	TRBJ2-1	TGCAGTGCTAGAGGGGGACTAGCGGGAGGTCGGGCCTACAATGAGCAGTTCTTC	CSARGGLAGGRAYNEQFF
TRBV28	few	.	TRBJ2-7	TGTGCCAGCAGTACAGGGACGGGCTACGAGCAGTACTTC	CASSTGTGYEQYF
TRBV7-8	many	.	TRBJ1-4	TGTGCCACCCAGAGATACGAGGCAACTAATGAAAAACTGTTTTTT	CATQRYEATNEKLFF
TRBV5-1	many	.	TRBJ2-1	TGCGCCAGCAGCTTTTTCGTGGGGTCCAATGAGCAGTTCTTC	CASSFFVGSNEQFF
TRBV7-2	many	TRBD1	TRBJ1-5	TGTGCCAGCAGCTTAGGGTACAGGGGTAATCAGCCCCAGCATTTT	CASSLGYRGNQPQHF
TRBV27	.	TRBD2	TRBJ2-7	TGTGCCAGCAGCCGAGAACTAGCGGGATACTACGAGCAGTACTTC	CASSRELAGYYEQYF
TRBV27	.	TRBD1	TRBJ2-7	TGTGCCAGCAGTTTTACAGGGGGTCTCCGCGAGCAGTACTTC	CASSFTGGLREQYF
TRBV5-1	.	TRBD2	TRBJ2-5	TGCGCCAGCAGCCTCGGGACTAGCGAGGGAGAGACCCAGTACTTC	CASSLGTSEGETQYF
TRBV12-3/TRBV12-4	many	TRBD1	TRBJ2-5	TGTGCCAGCAGTTCCGGGAAAGGGACAGGGCAAGAGACCCAGTACTTC	CASSSGKGTGQETQYF
TRBV28	.	.	TRBJ2-2	TGTGCCAGCAGATCACGAAACACCGGGGAGCTGTTTTTT	CASRSRNTGELFF
TRBV2	many	TRBD2	TRBJ2-1	TGTGCCAGCAGTGAGGGGCGGGAGGATGGTAGTAAGCAGTTCTTC	CASSEGREDGSKQFF
TRBV5-6	many	.	TRBJ1-2	TGTGCCAGCAGCCCCGGGGAGTATGGCTACACCTTC	CASSPGEYGYTF
TRBV7-8	many	TRBD1	TRBJ2-5	TGTGCCAGCAGCATCGACAGGGCTGAGACCCAGTACTTC	CASSIDRAETQYF
TRBV3-2	few	.	TRBJ2-5	TGTGCCAGCAGCCAGATGATTGACTTGGAGCGACTTGGGGGACAAGAGACCCAGTACTTC	CASSQMIDLERLGGQETQYF
TRBV9	many	.	TRBJ2-1	TGTGCCAGCAGCGTAAGCGGCAGCCTTAATGTAAATGAGCAGTTCTTC	CASSVSGSLNVNEQFF
TRBV12-3/TRBV12-4	.	TRBD2	TRBJ2-1	TGTGCCATTGGGGGTGGACTAGCGGGAGGGGGCCCCCCTACTGAGCAGTTCTTC	CAIGGGLAGGGPPTEQFF